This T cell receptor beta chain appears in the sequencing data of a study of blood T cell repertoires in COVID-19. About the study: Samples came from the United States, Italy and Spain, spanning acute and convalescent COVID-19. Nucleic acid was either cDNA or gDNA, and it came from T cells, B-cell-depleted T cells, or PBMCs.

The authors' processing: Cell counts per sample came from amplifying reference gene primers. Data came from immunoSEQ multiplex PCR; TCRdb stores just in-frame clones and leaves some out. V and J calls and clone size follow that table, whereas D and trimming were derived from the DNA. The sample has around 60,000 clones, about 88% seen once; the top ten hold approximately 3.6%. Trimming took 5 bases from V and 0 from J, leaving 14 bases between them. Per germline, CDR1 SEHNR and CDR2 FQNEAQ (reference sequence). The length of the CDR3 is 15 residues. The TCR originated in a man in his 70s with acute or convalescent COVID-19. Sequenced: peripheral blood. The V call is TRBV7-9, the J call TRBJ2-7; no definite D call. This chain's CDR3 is CASSATDPPSYEQYF. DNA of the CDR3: TGTGCCAGCAGCGCGACTGATCCCCCCTCCTACGAGCAGTACTTC.